This entry lists 4 T cell receptor beta chains sequenced from one sample in a study of radiotherapy plus CTLA-4 blockade in lung cancer (dated by TCRdb to 2016 to 2019). Library generation was performed with the immunoSEQ multiplex PCR assay. TCRdb carries this immuneACCESS record with in-frame sequences only. Its versions omit some clonotypes, under half of them owing to an unresolved V gene in the studies checked, with the rest unexplained. This sample has roughly 93,000 clones in its table, and 75% to 85% of those were observed once. Clones ranked in the top ten supply around 3% of the sample. The specimen comprised peripheral blood, sampled from a patient treated with radiotherapy plus ipilimumab. These receptors originate from a human donor with non-small cell lung cancer who had a partial response to radiotherapy plus ipilimumab.

The chain recombines TRBV10-3 with TRBJ2-1; 7 nucleotides match TRBD1. The trim removed 7 bases at V and 2 bases at J, leaving 5 bases unmatched. The V gene's germline CDR1 is ENHRY and CDR2 SYGVKD. CDR3 size: 14 residues. The CDR3 spells CAITGDSTYNEQFF. CDR3 nucleotide sequence: TGTGCCATCACCGGGGACAGTACCTACAATGAGCAGTTCTTC.

This chain uses TRBV11-2 with TRBJ2-2; 7 bases are a match to TRBD1. The trim removed 3 bases at V and 7 bases at J, leaving 8 bases unmatched. The CDR3 runs to 15 residues. The V gene's germline CDR1 is SGHAT and CDR2 FQNNGV. The CDR3 DNA reads TGTGCCAGCAGCTTCACCGGGACAGCCCACGGGGAGCTGTTTTTT. Translation gives CASSFTGTAHGELFF.

V and J are TRBV15 and TRBJ1-1; TRBD1 is a possible D gene (5 bases). This CDR3 is built from 15 residues. Trimming left V 3 bases short and J 1 base short, with 12 bases between. Germline V gene sequence: CDR1 LNHNV, CDR2 YYDKDF (reference sequence). The CDR3 DNA sequence: TGTGCCACCAGCAGGTGGGACTCTTCGAACACTGAAGCTTTCTTT. Protein product: CATSRWDSSNTEAFF.

This chain uses TRBV5-6 with TRBJ2-3; 10 nucleotides align to TRBD1. V gave up 4 bases and J gave up 3 bases; unmatched junction bases: 8. CDR3 size: 16 residues. Germline CDR1 and CDR2: SGHDT and YYEEEE. CDR3 coding DNA: TGTGCCAGCAGCCTTCGGACAGGGGGAGGGACAGATACGCAGTATTTT. Translated, it gives CASSLRTGGGTDTQYF.